This section outlines one T cell receptor (beta chain) sequence together with its context. Its specificity is not known. The sample is drawn from a study of T cell repertoires in cytomegalovirus infection. Study-level information: Shared public TCR beta signatures pointed to both CMV infection and a matching HLA type.

Study results and limitations: Public TCR beta family frequency separated CMV-and-HLA carriers, including in an independent cohort. It was HLA-C-restricted CMV-specific TCR beta clonotypes that dominated the response ex vivo.

TCRdb reanalysed the reads using MiXCR and keeps one entry per CDR3 protein. Altogether approximately 290,000 distinct CDR3 sequences are present, more than 20% being singletons, with the ten largest covering 11% to 15%. The source material was PBMCs. This receptor was identified in a human donor in good health (CMV status not recorded). Some clones in this sample may be carry-over from other donors' samples.

The CDR3 DNA follows: TGTGCCAGCACAGTGGACAGGTTTGCGGCTGGGGCCAACGTCCTGACTTTC. Its translation is CASTVDRFAAGANVLTF. This rearrangement joins TRBV5-4 to TRBJ2-6; 7 nucleotides line up with TRBD1. V gave up 6 bases and J gave up 2 bases; unmatched junction bases: 11. Germline CDR1 SGHNT, CDR2 YYREEE (reference sequence). CDR3 length equals 17 residues.